This TCR beta chain was captured by sequencing in a study of blood T cell repertoires in COVID-19. The assay was immunoSEQ multiplex PCR, and TCRdb's table has in-frame clones only and misses some. In the table there are roughly 87,000 clones, 86% of which are singletons. This CDR3 comprises 15 residues. The V end was cut by 4 bases, the J end by 5 bases, with 16 bases between. Germline V gene sequence: CDR1 SGDLS, CDR2 YYNGEE. This clone was seen a handful of times. This receptor was obtained from a human donor in a cohort sampled during active COVID-19. The chain recombines TRBV9 with TRBJ2-1, with D uncertain. Input material: peripheral blood. Here the CDR3 DNA reads TGTGCCAGCAGCCCACCGATTAGGAGAAACAATGAGCAGTTCTTC. This gives the protein CASSPPIRRNNEQFF.